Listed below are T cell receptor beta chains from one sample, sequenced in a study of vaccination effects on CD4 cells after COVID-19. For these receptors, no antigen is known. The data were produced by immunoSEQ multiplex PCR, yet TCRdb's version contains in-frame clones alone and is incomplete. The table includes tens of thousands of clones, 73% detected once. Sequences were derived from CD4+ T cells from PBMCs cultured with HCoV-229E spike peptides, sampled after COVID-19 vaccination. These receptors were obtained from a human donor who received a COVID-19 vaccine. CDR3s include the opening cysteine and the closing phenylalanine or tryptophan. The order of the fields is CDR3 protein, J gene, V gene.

CDR3 protein: CASSGPGGVYSGNTIYF
J gene: TRBJ1-3
V gene: TRBV9

CDR3 protein: CASSLRGGLTEAFF
J gene: TRBJ1-1
V gene: TRBV6-4

CDR3 protein: CSPGRGSETQYF
J gene: TRBJ2-5
V gene: TRBV29-1

CDR3 protein: CASSLEGTGVGETQYF
J gene: TRBJ2-5
V gene: TRBV5-5

CDR3 protein: CASSVMFSGNTIYF
J gene: TRBJ1-3
V gene: TRBV10-2

CDR3 protein: CASSSYQGAGNTIYF
J gene: TRBJ1-3
V gene: TRBV7-2

CDR3 protein: CASSDDGTNYGYTF
J gene: TRBJ1-2
V gene: TRBV19

CDR3 protein: CASIIRDCNEKLFF
J gene: TRBJ1-4
V gene: TRBV19

CDR3 protein: CASSLLGNYGYTF
J gene: TRBJ1-2
V gene: TRBV28

CDR3 protein: CASGGRNSPLHF
J gene: TRBJ1-6
V gene: TRBV12-3/TRBV12-4

CDR3 protein: CASSQGRDFLNTEAFF
J gene: TRBJ1-1
V gene: TRBV18

CDR3 protein: CASSTPRGQETQYF
J gene: TRBJ2-5
V gene: TRBV6-5

CDR3 protein: CASSFTQGQPQHF
J gene: TRBJ1-5
V gene: TRBV6-2/TRBV6-3

CDR3 protein: CASSFSGNTIYF
J gene: TRBJ1-3
V gene: TRBV12-3/TRBV12-4

CDR3 protein: CASSIGPLLRGYTF
J gene: TRBJ1-2
V gene: TRBV19

CDR3 protein: CATSPRRSPGLKNIQYF
J gene: TRBJ2-4
V gene: TRBV15

CDR3 protein: CASSPNLRDTGDSPLHF
J gene: TRBJ1-6
V gene: TRBV5-1

CDR3 protein: CASTETGKGTQYF
J gene: TRBJ2-5
V gene: TRBV5-1

CDR3 protein: CASRLTGQGNTIYF
J gene: TRBJ1-3
V gene: TRBV19

CDR3 protein: CASSQDSFTGELFF
J gene: TRBJ2-2
V gene: TRBV4-1

CDR3 protein: CASSQVVLETQYF
J gene: TRBJ2-5
V gene: TRBV3-1/TRBV3-2

CDR3 protein: CASSLGGTGATEAFF
J gene: TRBJ1-1
V gene: TRBV5-1

CDR3 protein: CASSSRGPLHF
J gene: TRBJ1-6
V gene: TRBV6-2/TRBV6-3

CDR3 protein: CASSLGQTSYNEQFF
J gene: TRBJ2-1
V gene: TRBV5-1

CDR3 protein: CASSGTGVDSGNTIYF
J gene: TRBJ1-3
V gene: TRBV27

CDR3 protein: CASSLRPAGGQDTQYF
J gene: TRBJ2-3
V gene: TRBV5-1

CDR3 protein: CSASSGGAYGIQYF
J gene: TRBJ2-4
V gene: TRBV20-1

CDR3 protein: CASTPDMNTEAFF
J gene: TRBJ1-1
V gene: TRBV18

CDR3 protein: CATSEAGTEAFF
J gene: TRBJ1-1
V gene: TRBV24-1

CDR3 protein: CASSQGSPTSTDTQYF
J gene: TRBJ2-3
V gene: TRBV4-2

CDR3 protein: CASSSNRSQETQYF
J gene: TRBJ2-5
V gene: TRBV7-3

CDR3 protein: CASSLPTNEKLFF
J gene: TRBJ1-4
V gene: TRBV7-9

CDR3 protein: CAWSGAANTEAFF
J gene: TRBJ1-1
V gene: TRBV30

CDR3 protein: CASSSGQGGTEAFF
J gene: TRBJ1-1
V gene: TRBV6-1

CDR3 protein: CASSTGQLNTEAFF
J gene: TRBJ1-1
V gene: TRBV28

CDR3 protein: CATSAQGKGRADTQYF
J gene: TRBJ2-3
V gene: TRBV24-1

CDR3 protein: CASSLDRTNEKLFF
J gene: TRBJ1-4
V gene: TRBV7-9

CDR3 protein: CASSGGGQETQYF
J gene: TRBJ2-5
V gene: TRBV9

CDR3 protein: CASSLAGGQGVLQYF
J gene: TRBJ2-5
V gene: TRBV7-2

CDR3 protein: CASSLGPDLNTEAFF
J gene: TRBJ1-1
V gene: TRBV5-1

CDR3 protein: CASRMVVNEQFF
J gene: TRBJ2-1
V gene: TRBV5-1

CDR3 protein: CASSPPGTQGSGGNTIYF
J gene: TRBJ1-3
V gene: TRBV28

CDR3 protein: CASRGTLNTEAFF
J gene: TRBJ1-1
V gene: TRBV5-1

CDR3 protein: CASSPGQRYGYTF
J gene: TRBJ1-2
V gene: TRBV7-8